A single sample is the source of the 16 T cell receptor beta chains below, sequenced in a study of T cells in women clearing cervical HPV infection. Profiling relied on immunoSEQ multiplex PCR, and the TCRdb table lists in-frame clones only, not all of them. The repertoire table contains some 40,000 clones. Input material: blood buffy coat. These receptor sequences come from a woman aged 18 to 75 with a cervical HPV16 infection that either progressed to CIN3+ or cleared (not recorded which).

Points on this clone: The read falls 3 residues short of the CDR3 end, and the missing part is taken from the germline J gene. The rearrangement links TRBV6-1 to TRBJ1-1, with D tentatively TRBD1 (5 bases). Germline-derived CDR1 and CDR2 are MNHNS and SASEGT. Trimming cost V 3 bases and J 5 bases, with 13 bases left between them. The CDR3 has 14 amino acids. The CDR3 loop is CASSELGRRTEAFF. CDR3 bases read: TGTGCCAGCAGTGAGCTGGGGCGACGAACTGAA.

To note about this clone: The sequence runs out 3 residues before the end of the CDR3; the remainder is reconstructed from the germline J gene. V gene TRBV7-6 combines with J gene TRBJ2-7, with 8 nucleotides matching TRBD2. The CDR3 spans 16 residues. The V and J ends lost 5 bases and 4 bases, in that order; junction bases with no gene match: 13. Germline V CDR1 and CDR2: SGHVS, FNYEAQ. CDR3 sequence reads: CASSPGTSGGEYEQYF. Incomplete CDR3 DNA: TGTGCCAGCAGCCCTGGGACCAGCGGGGGAGAATACGAG.

With regard to this clone: The read ends 3 residues shy of where the CDR3 ends; the end is completed using the germline J gene. The chain is built from TRBV7-2 and TRBJ2-4, with TRBD1 matching over 10 bases. This CDR3 is built from 15 residues. The germline gives CDR1 SGHTA, CDR2 FQGNSA. Incomplete CDR3 DNA: TGTGCCAGCAGCCTCGGGACAGGGGATTACTATGGT. Protein sequence: CASSLGTGDYYG. The complete CDR3 reads CASSLGTGDYYGQYF.

A remark on this clone: The missing CDR3 end, 3 residues past where the read stops, is filled in from the germline J gene. The V gene is TRBV7-2, the J gene TRBJ2-7, with D possibly matching TRBD1 (6 bases). The CDR3 has 14 residues. Deletions cut 3 bases from V and 5 bases from J, with 14 bases between. Germline V gene lookup returns CDR1 SGHTA and CDR2 FQGNSA. CDR3 protein: CASSFAQGTDEQYF. The sequenced CDR3 bases are TGTGCCAGCAGCTTTGCACAGGGAACGGACGAG.

As concerns this clone: The read terminates 3 residues ahead of where the CDR3 ends, so the germline J gene completes it. This chain uses TRBV7-9 with TRBJ2-7; a possible D gene is TRBD1 (6 bases). The ends were cut back, 3 bases at V and 3 bases at J, with 15 bases in the middle. The CDR3 has 15 amino acids. The germline CDR1 and CDR2 sequences are SEHNR and FQNEAQ (reference sequence). The CDR3 DNA, read in part, is TGTGCCAGCAGCTTGAACCCGGGACACAACTACGAG. This encodes CASSLNPGHNYE. The CDR3 as a whole reads CASSLNPGHNYEQYF.

A remark on this clone: The sequence runs out 3 residues before the end of the CDR3; the remainder is reconstructed from the germline J gene. This rearrangement joins TRBV19 to TRBJ2-7, with 9 bases matching TRBD2. The ends lost 6 bases at V and 0 bases at J; junction bases unmatched: 3. Germline V gives CDR1 LNHDA, CDR2 SQIVND (reference sequence). The CDR3 spans 14 residues. The sequenced CDR3 bases are TGTGCCAGTAGCGCGGGAGGGAGCTCCTACGAG. Its protein is CASSAGGSSYE. The whole CDR3 reads CASSAGGSSYEQYF.

Of note for this clone: The read is 3 residues too short to cover the CDR3 end, so that end is filled in from the germline J gene. The chain uses TRBV10-3 and TRBJ2-2; no clear D. The CDR3 sequence is 15 residues long. Germline V gene data show CDR1 as ENHRY and CDR2 as SYGVKD. The V end was cut by 2 bases, the J end by 5 bases, with 12 bases between. This CDR3 is CAISEARYGTGELFF. The sequenced part of the CDR3 DNA is TGTGCCATCAGTGAGGCCCGGTACGGGACCGGGGAG.

As regards this clone: The read gets to within 3 residues of the CDR3 end, and the germline J gene fills in the rest. The chain recombines TRBV10-3 with TRBJ2-7, with TRBD2 matching 11 bases. Germline lookup yields CDR1 ENHRY and CDR2 SYGVKD. The CDR3 extends over 14 amino acids. Trimming took 5 bases from V and 2 from J; bases not matched to a gene: 2. CDR3 sequence reads: CAISNSGRAYEQYF. CDR3 DNA (partial): TGTGCCATCAGTAATAGCGGGAGGGCCTACGAG.

As concerns this clone: The read gets to within 3 residues of the CDR3 end, and the germline J gene fills in the rest. This rearrangement joins TRBV20-1 to TRBJ2-2; D possibly corresponds to TRBD1 (7 bases). CDR3 length equals 14 residues. Germline CDR1 reads DFQATT; CDR2 reads SNEGSKA (reference sequence). CDR3 in amino acids: CSARVSGGSEKLFF. The DNA read from the CDR3 is TGCAGTGCTAGAGTTTCAGGGGGGAGTGAAAAG.

With regard to this clone: The CDR3 goes on 3 residues after the read ends, and that part is filled in from the germline J gene. This chain connects TRBV7-7 to TRBJ1-1; D call uncertain. This CDR3 is 13 amino acids long. Germline V gives CDR1 SSHAT, CDR2 FNYEAQ (reference sequence). Between the trimmed V and J ends, which lost 0 bases and 1 base, there was a span of 3 bases. CDR3 protein: CASSLAQNTEAFF. Incomplete CDR3 DNA: TGTGCCAGCAGCTTAGCCCAGAACACTGAA.

As to this clone: The read ends 3 residues shy of where the CDR3 ends; the end is completed using the germline J gene. This chain joins TRBV11-3 and TRBJ2-7, with D maybe TRBD2 (6 bases). In germline, CDR1 is SGHNT, CDR2 YENEEA. The CDR3 runs 15 residues. V shed 0 bases and J shed 2 bases, with 11 bases lying between them. The CDR3 here is CASSLEAGPTYEQYF. The CDR3 bases that were read are TGTGCCAGCAGCTTAGAAGCGGGTCCTACCTACGAG.

Concerning this clone: Read sequence stops 3 residues before the CDR3 end, and the germline J gene provides the missing end. The chain recombines TRBV20-1 with TRBJ1-2; 9 bases match TRBD1. The CDR3 extends over 14 amino acids. Germline CDR1 DFQATT, CDR2 SNEGSKA (reference sequence). Trimming removed 2 bases from V and 1 base from J; junction bases left unmatched: 2. CDR3 in amino acids: CSARTGGYNYGYTF. Incomplete CDR3 DNA: TGCAGTGCTAGAACAGGGGGCTATAACTATGGC.

Comment on this clone: The read gets to within 3 residues of the CDR3 end, and the germline J gene fills in the rest. This chain uses TRBV12-3 or TRBV12-4 with TRBJ2-3; TRBD2 aligns across 11 bases. This CDR3 is 15 amino acids long. CDR3 loop: CASSSSGRTEETQYF. The DNA read from the CDR3 is TGTGCCAGCAGTTCTAGCGGGAGGACAGAAGAGACG.

In regard to this clone: From the germline J gene comes the end of the CDR3, since the read stops 3 residues before it. The rearrangement uses TRBV11-3 and TRBJ2-5; no clear D gene. The CDR3 extends over 13 amino acids. Germline V lookup: CDR1 SGHNT, CDR2 YENEEA. V shed 10 bases and J shed 4 bases, with 16 bases lying between them. The sequenced part of the CDR3 DNA is TGTGCCAACCTCTTGTTGAGAGGAGAGACC. This codes for CANLLLRGET. The whole CDR3 protein reads CANLLLRGETQYF.

Concerning this clone itself: The read ends 3 residues before the CDR3 terminus; that terminus is restored from the germline J gene. This chain joins TRBV29-1 and TRBJ1-2, with D perhaps matching TRBD1 (5 bases). V was cut by 5 bases and J by 7 bases, with 11 bases left in between. The CDR3 is made up of 11 amino acids. Germline loops: CDR1 SQVTM, CDR2 ANQGSEA. This CDR3 reads CSVYGGGGYTF. Partial CDR3 DNA: TGCAGCGTTTATGGGGGGGGTGGC.

Points on this clone: Mismatch with germline at one junction end may stem from a read error. With the read ending 3 residues before the CDR3 end, the germline J gene is used to fill in that end. V usage is TRBV4-2 and J usage is TRBJ2-3; 14 bases map to TRBD2. CDR3 size: 17 residues. The V gene's germline CDR1 is LGHNA and CDR2 YNFKEQ. CDR3 loop: CASSQEGTSGSRDTQYF. CDR3 bases read: TGTGCCAGCAGCCAAGAGGGGACTAGCGGGAGCAGAGATACG.